The 12 T cell receptor beta chains reported below all come from one sample, sequenced in a study of human thymus T cells. The protocol was immunoSEQ multiplex PCR, while the TCRdb copy is restricted to in-frame clones and leaves out a portion. In the table there are more than 45,000 clones, 94% of which are singletons. The sample consisted of blood. Receptors originate from a boy in the first two years of life with a congenital heart defect but otherwise immunologically healthy.

The chain combines TRBV5-6 with TRBJ2-3; unclear D gene. Germline CDR1 is SGHDT and CDR2 is YYEEEE. CDR3 length: 14 amino acids. V dropped 0 bases and J dropped 2 bases, with 7 bases sitting between them. In DNA, the CDR3 is TGTGCCAGCAGCTTGGTAGGTAACACAGATACGCAGTATTTT. It encodes CASSLVGNTDTQYF.

This sequence joins TRBV4-2 and TRBJ2-3, with 9 nucleotides matching TRBD1. This CDR3 is built from 14 residues. Per the germline V gene, CDR1 is LGHNA and CDR2 is YNFKEQ. V lost 8 bases to trimming and J lost 1 base; unmatched junction nucleotides: 4. The CDR3 loop is CASRRTGGTDTQYF. Here the CDR3 DNA reads TGTGCCAGCCGAAGGACAGGGGGCACAGATACGCAGTATTTT.

V is TRBV5-1 and J is TRBJ1-2; 8 bases agree with TRBD1. This CDR3 comprises 15 residues. Per the germline V gene, CDR1 is SGHRS and CDR2 is YFSETQ. The trim removed 4 bases at V and 8 bases at J, leaving 13 bases unmatched. In DNA form, the CDR3 reads TGCGCCAGCAGCCCGGACAGGGCGGAGGTCTGGGGCTACACCTTC. Translated: CASSPDRAEVWGYTF.

Comments on this clone: Other DNA sequences in the same sample also yield this CDR3. The chain uses TRBV2 and TRBJ2-7; D is perhaps TRBD2 (5 bases). The CDR3 covers 13 residues. Deletions cut 4 bases from V and 2 bases from J, with 9 bases between. The germline V gene encodes CDR1 SNHLY and CDR2 FYNNEI. This chain's CDR3 is CASSVAGTYEQYF. CDR3 DNA sequence: TGTGCCAGCAGTGTTGCCGGGACCTACGAGCAGTACTTC.

V and J are TRBV11-3 and TRBJ2-1, with 11 bases lining up with TRBD2. This CDR3 contains 19 residues. Germline loops: CDR1 SGHNT, CDR2 YENEEA. V trimming: 2 bases; J trimming: 4 bases; junction bases outside the gene matches: 13. CDR3 nucleotides: TGTGCCAGCAGCTTACCTACCTCCACTAGCGGGGGCCTATACAATGAGCAGTTCTTC. It specifies CASSLPTSTSGGLYNEQFF.

V is TRBV5-1 and J is TRBJ1-3, with D possibly being TRBD1 (5 bases). The CDR3 sequence is 15 residues long. Trimming cost V 1 base and J 4 bases, with 12 bases left between them. Germline V gene lookup returns CDR1 SGHRS and CDR2 YFSETQ. Here the CDR3 reads CASSLWGTEGNTIYF. CDR3 DNA sequence: TGCGCCAGCAGCTTGTGGGGGACTGAGGGAAACACCATATATTTT.

The CDR3 DNA sequence: TGTGCCAGCAGTGAAGGGGGGACTAGCGTCCCAGATACGCAGTATTTT. Its protein is CASSEGGTSVPDTQYF. The V gene is TRBV6-1, the J gene TRBJ2-3; TRBD2 matches at 10 bases. CDR1 MNHNS and CDR2 SASEGT come from the germline V gene. With 1 base clipped from V and 4 bases from J, the junction kept 5 bases outside the gene matches. The CDR3 runs to 16 residues.

The V gene is TRBV4-1, the J gene TRBJ2-7; D is unresolved. V dropped 1 base and J dropped 7 bases, with 14 bases sitting between them. CDR3 length: 14 amino acids. CDR1 and CDR2 from the germline V gene are MGHRA and YSYEKL. Here the CDR3 reads CASSQVNYMGEQYF. DNA for the CDR3: TGCGCCAGCAGCCAAGTAAACTACATGGGAGAGCAGTACTTC.

In its sample, this clone was seen a few times. The chain carries TRBV7-2 and TRBJ2-1; the D is unclear. CDR3 length equals 14 residues. The V gene's germline CDR1 is SGHTA and CDR2 FQGNSA. Trimming took 2 bases from V and 9 from J, leaving 14 bases between them. CDR3 sequence: CASSLISGYGEQFF. DNA for the CDR3: TGTGCCAGCAGCTTAATCTCAGGTTACGGTGAGCAGTTCTTC.

The chain couples TRBV5-1 to TRBJ2-2; 7 bases align to TRBD2. The CDR3 runs to 15 residues. V lost 7 bases and J lost 7; bases outside the gene matches: 13. CDR1 is SGHRS, CDR2 YFSETQ, per germline. In nucleotides, the CDR3 is TGCGCCAGCGTGGGAGCGGGACCGGCCAACGGGGAGCTGTTTTTT. It yields the protein CASVGAGPANGELFF.

This chain's CDR3 is CASSSVAGGSTDTQYF. CDR3 in DNA: TGTGCCAGCAGCTCTGTAGCGGGAGGGAGCACAGATACGCAGTATTTT. V is TRBV13 and J is TRBJ2-3; 11 bases fit TRBD2. The CDR3 spans 16 residues. Losses at the gene ends were 4 bases for V and 0 bases for J; bases not matched to a gene: 3. Germline-derived CDR1 and CDR2 are PRHDT and FYEKMQ (reference sequence).

This rearrangement joins TRBV29-1 to TRBJ2-7; 8 nucleotides agree with TRBD2. The V segment lost 1 base and the J segment 2 bases; nucleotides outside the gene matches: 4. Germline V gives CDR1 SQVTM, CDR2 ANQGSEA. The CDR3 has 14 amino acids. CDR3 nucleotide sequence: TGCAGCGTTGAAGCAGGTAGCGGGACCTACGAGCAGTACTTC. Protein: CSVEAGSGTYEQYF.